The clone carrying this T cell receptor beta chain was seen many times. As yet, its antigen is unknown. This sample was included in a study of T cells in Graves' hyperthyroidism and ophthalmopathy. Study-level background: Specimen type is peripheral blood, collected at initial diagnosis prior to any treatment. Study-wide results and limits: Patients with ophthalmopathy were separated from those with stable hyperthyroidism by a 13 V-J model.

Template material for amplifying TCR beta CDR3 regions consisted of RNA transcripts. The TCR CDR3 first-round RT-PCR relied on the HTBI primer set. TCRdb re-called the multiplex PCR reads through MiXCR, storing one row per CDR3 protein. The sample includes roughly 560,000 distinct CDR3 sequences, roughly 14% seen only once; the top ten take about 3.9%. Exclusion criteria comprised uncontrolled infection, other autoimmune disease, pregnancy or lactation. Sequenced sample: blood. This receptor was obtained from a woman between 35 and 50 years old with Graves' ophthalmopathy.

The CDR3 reads CASKLAGVIDEQYF. The DNA for the CDR3 is TGTGCCAGCAAATTAGCGGGAGTCATCGACGAGCAGTACTTC. V usage is TRBV12-3 or TRBV12-4 and J usage is TRBJ2-7; 9 nucleotides match TRBD2. The CDR3 has 14 residues. The V segment lost 7 bases and the J segment 5 bases; nucleotides outside the gene matches: 9.